One and the same sample provided the 16 T cell receptor beta chains below, sequenced in a study of T cells in Graves' hyperthyroidism and ophthalmopathy. It was RNA transcripts that yielded the amplified TCR beta CDR3 regions. The HTBI primer set drove a first-round RT-PCR of the TCR CDR3. Each CDR3 protein is one row after TCRdb ran MiXCR on the multiplex PCR reads. Of 650,000 to 800,000 distinct CDR3 sequences listed, about 45% are singletons. Sequencing used peripheral blood or thyroid tissue (not recorded which). Receptors originate from an adult man with Graves' disease, either hyperthyroidism or ophthalmopathy (not recorded which).

The V call is TRBV2, the J call TRBJ2-7; D is uncertain. The germline V gene encodes CDR1 SNHLY and CDR2 FYNNEI. This CDR3 contains 8 residues. The DNA for the CDR3 is TGTGCTAACTTCGAGCAGTACTTC. It is translated as CANFEQYF.

This clonotype was seen only a few times. This chain links TRBV25-1 with TRBJ1-2, with 7 bases identical to TRBD1. Losses at the gene ends were 1 base for V and 6 bases for J; bases not matched to a gene: 8. The CDR3 sequence is 15 residues long. Looked up from germline, CDR1 is MGHDK and CDR2 is SYGVNS. CDR3 sequence reads: CASSEFPGQRDGYTF. CDR3 coding DNA: TGTGCCAGCAGTGAATTTCCGGGACAGAGGGATGGCTACACCTTC.

The V and J genes are TRBV12-5 and TRBJ2-5; 16 bases are shared with TRBD2. V lost 5 bases, J lost 4 bases, and 10 bases stayed unmatched. CDR1 and CDR2 from the germline V gene are LGHNT and FRNRAP. This CDR3 is 18 amino acids long. The CDR3 DNA reads TGTGCTAGTGGTGACGGGACTAGCGGGGGGGGATGGATAGAGACCCAGTACTTC. Residues: CASGDGTSGGGWIETQYF.

This chain joins TRBV24-1 and TRBJ1-1; TRBD1 matches 9 bases. V trimming: 4 bases; J trimming: 3 bases; junction bases outside the gene matches: 5. Per the germline V gene, CDR1 is KGHDR and CDR2 is SFDVKD. The length of the CDR3 is 15 residues. The CDR3 DNA sequence: TGTGCCACCAGTGACAGGACAGGGGTAGACACTGAAGCTTTCTTT. Translating it yields CATSDRTGVDTEAFF.

This chain joins TRBV7-8 and TRBJ2-7; possible D gene TRBD2, 5 bases. Trimming shortened V by 8 bases and J by 5 bases, and 13 bases separated the two germline ends. From germline, CDR1 is SGHVS and CDR2 FQNEAQ. This CDR3 has 12 amino acids. The CDR3 DNA is TGTGCCAGCGGACCCCACGGGGACGAGCAGTACTTC. Encoded protein: CASGPHGDEQYF. The whole variable domain, remainder taken from reference TRBV7-8 and TRBJ2-7, is GAGVSQSPRYKVAKRGQDVALRCDPISGHVSLFWYQQALGQGPEFLTYFQNEAQLDKSGLPSDRFFAERPEGSVSTLKIQRTQQEDSAVYLCASGPHGDEQYFGPGTRLTVT.

The chain recombines TRBV7-9 with TRBJ2-2; 9 bases line up with TRBD1. With V trimmed by 5 bases and J by 8 bases, 6 bases remained unmatched. Germline assignment: CDR1 SEHNR and CDR2 FQNEAQ (reference sequence). The CDR3 is made up of 14 amino acids. The CDR3 loop is CASSGTGSRGELFF. The CDR3 DNA sequence: TGTGCCAGCAGCGGGACAGGGAGTCGAGGGGAGCTGTTTTTT.

This clonotype has a count of ten or more. The chain couples TRBV7-6 to TRBJ2-2; no firm D call. CDR1 and CDR2 (germline): SGHVS, FNYEAQ. This CDR3 contains 14 residues. Trimming left V 2 bases short and J 5 bases short, with 9 bases between. For the CDR3, the DNA is TGTGCCAGCAGCTTATGGGCTGGGACCGGGGAGCTGTTTTTT. Translating it yields CASSLWAGTGELFF.

The V gene is TRBV15, the J gene TRBJ2-7, with D possibly being TRBD1 or TRBD2 (5 bases each). The V gene lost 5 bases and the J gene lost 2 bases, with 16 bases spanning the gap. The CDR3 sequence is 15 residues long. CDR1 and CDR2 from the germline V gene are LNHNV and YYDKDF (reference sequence). The CDR3 loop reads CATSSGVRGPYEQYF. CDR3 sequence (DNA): TGTGCCACCAGCTCCGGGGTTCGGGGACCCTACGAGCAGTACTTC.

In its sample, this clonotype was seen many times. The chain joins TRBV7-2 to TRBJ2-2; D is perhaps TRBD1 (5 bases). The germline CDR1 and CDR2 sequences are SGHTA and FQGNSA. This CDR3 region has 14 residues. With 5 bases removed from V and 2 bases from J, the gap between germline ends came to 9 bases. The CDR3 loop reads CASSRTRNTGELFF. CDR3 sequence (DNA): TGTGCCAGCAGCCGGACAAGAAACACCGGGGAGCTGTTTTTT.

The CDR3 protein is CASARWLPSYEQYF. In DNA, the CDR3 is TGTGCCAGTGCTAGGTGGCTACCATCCTACGAGCAGTACTTC. The chain is built from TRBV19 and TRBJ2-7; D gene ambiguous. The CDR3 is made up of 14 amino acids. The V gene lost 8 bases and the J gene lost 1 base, with 15 bases spanning the gap. CDR1 is LNHDA and CDR2 is SQIVND in the germline V gene (reference sequence).

J is TRBJ1-5 and V is TRBV24-1; TRBD1 agrees at 8 bases. This CDR3 contains 17 residues. Germline values: CDR1 KGHDR, CDR2 SFDVKD. V trimming: 2 bases; J trimming: 6 bases; junction bases outside the gene matches: 11. The CDR3: CATSDSRTGRFSQPQHF. The CDR3 DNA reads TGTGCCACCAGTGATTCACGGACAGGGCGGTTCAGTCAGCCCCAGCATTTT.

In its sample, this clonotype was seen many times. The CDR3 bases are TGCAGCGTTGGTGACAGGAATGGAAACACCATATATTTT. Its protein is CSVGDRNGNTIYF. The chain couples TRBV29-1 to TRBJ1-3, with D possibly matching TRBD1 (6 bases). The V gene's germline CDR1 is SQVTM and CDR2 ANQGSEA. The CDR3 sequence is 13 residues long. Trimming took off 4 bases at V and 3 bases at J, with 10 bases between the two ends.

The chain joins TRBV29-1 to TRBJ1-1, with 7 bases that match TRBD1. The CDR3 is made up of 13 amino acids. J lost 1 base, V lost 8 bases, and 7 bases had no gene match. CDR1 and CDR2 from the germline V gene are SQVTM and ANQGSEA. CDR3 in DNA: TGCAGCAGGGTGGAGGGGGCGAACACTGAAGCTTTCTTT. Translation: CSRVEGANTEAFF.

This clonotype appeared a single time. The rearrangement joins TRBV9 to TRBJ2-7; 10 bases are shared with TRBD1. The end of the DNA aligns better with TRBJ2-1, so the J call may be wrong. The CDR3 loop spans 15 amino acids. Germline lookup yields CDR1 SGDLS and CDR2 YYNGEE. The CDR3 here is CASSDGQGGVNEQFF. The CDR3, as DNA: TGTGCCAGCAGCGACGGACAGGGGGGGGTCAATGAGCAGTTCTTC.

The CDR3 here is CAITKTEMNTEAFF. For the CDR3, the DNA is TGTGCCATCACTAAGACAGAGATGAACACTGAAGCTTTCTTT. The V and J genes are TRBV10-3 and TRBJ1-1; possible D gene TRBD1, 5 bases. V was cut by 7 bases and J by 0 bases, with 12 bases left in between. The CDR3 consists of 14 residues. The germline CDR1 and CDR2 sequences are ENHRY and SYGVKD.

This rearrangement joins TRBV29-1 to TRBJ1-4; D gene unclear. The CDR3 totals 11 residues. Germline V lookup: CDR1 SQVTM, CDR2 ANQGSEA. V gave up 7 bases and J gave up 4 bases, with 7 bases separating them. CDR3 in amino acids: CSAGRNEKLFF. CDR3 nucleotides: TGCAGCGCCGGCCGTAATGAAAAACTGTTTTTT.